Here is one TCR beta chain with its context. Antigen: not known. Germline CDR1 ENHRY, CDR2 SYGVKD. V lost 2 bases and J lost 8, with 15 bases in between. This CDR3 region has 15 residues. The source of the sample is a study of T cell clonotyping in hematopoietic cell transplantation. General study findings and limits: Pathologically expanded recipient clonotypes increased progressively from day 30 to day 180 as diversity fell. CD4 and CD8 repertoire contributions could not be separated without sorting.

Using immunoSEQ multiplex PCR, the repertoire was profiled, and TCRdb retains in-frame clones only, with some absent. In the table there are more than 3,500 clones, 70% to 85% of which are singletons. This clonotype originated in a male patient between 60 and 69 years old who had an allogeneic stem cell transplant from an unrelated donor, so T cells may come from the graft donor. Some clones in this sample may be carry-over from other donors' samples. The chain has TRBV10-3 and TRBJ1-4; D might be TRBD1 (5 bases). The source material was peripheral blood mononuclear cells, sampled 180 days after allogeneic stem cell transplant. The CDR3 sequence is CAISERRGANEKLFF. The DNA of the CDR3 is TGTGCCATCAGTGAGCGGAGGGGCGCGAACGAAAAACTGTTTTTT.